This entry describes one TCR beta chain. The germline gives CDR1 LGHDT, CDR2 YNNKEL (reference sequence). The V end lost 1 base, the J end lost 0 bases, and 4 bases lay between the germline ends. The CDR3 has 14 residues. Methods used by the authors: Quantification of nucleated cells was approximated via reference gene primer amplification. Data came from immunoSEQ multiplex PCR; TCRdb stores just in-frame clones and leaves some out. That table supplies the V and J calls and clone size; D and trimming were determined from the DNA. The table includes 250,000 to 350,000 clones, approximately 84% detected once. This sample was included in a study of blood T cell repertoires in COVID-19. Study-level information: The United States, Italy and Spain provided the acute and convalescent COVID-19 samples. PBMCs, B-cell-depleted T cells, or T cells were the source of the cDNA or gDNA that made up the material.

During active infection, Seattle patients enrolled and were then monitored through disease. The clonotype originates from a human donor with COVID-19, enrolled during active disease. The donor label of this sample is uncertain. V gene TRBV3-1 (or the pseudogene TRBV3-2) combines with J gene TRBJ1-5; D is ambiguous. The specimen was peripheral blood. The DNA of the CDR3 is TGTGCCAGCAGCCAAGCATCTAGCAATCAGCCCCAGCATTTT. Translation gives CASSQASSNQPQHF.